This paragraph reports one TCR beta chain. These data belong to a study of cytomegalovirus exposure and HLA in healthy donors. Separate from the 666-subject first cohort, the roughly 120-subject validation cohort was the one that the donors belonged to. The length of the CDR3 is 14 residues. After removal of 5 bases from V and 5 bases from J, the junction contained 7 bases not matched to a gene. Germline CDR1 is SGHVS and CDR2 is FQNEAQ. Produced via immunoSEQ multiplex PCR; TCRdb's table is partial and in-frame only. The sample has about 340,000 clones, 75% to 90% seen once. The receptor was isolated from a woman aged 18-30 years in good health and CMV-seronegative. The genes are TRBV7-8 and TRBJ2-7; TRBD2 matches 9 bases. The specimen was PBMCs. In DNA form, the CDR3 reads TGTGCCAGCAGCGCTAGCGGGAAACTAAACGAGCAGTACTTC. Translating gives CASSASGKLNEQYF.